This TCR beta chain was identified during a study of T-cell memory formation after mild COVID-19. This clonotype came up a few times. Its matching antigen is unknown. TCRdb reprocessed the 5' RACE reads with MiXCR, giving one entry per CDR3 protein. The data contain roughly 580,000 distinct CDR3 sequences, about 20% of them singletons. The CDR3 has 20 residues. Unmatched junction bases numbered 24, after V lost 4 bases and J lost 7 bases. Germline V gives CDR1 SGHTA, CDR2 FQGNSA. Findings and caveats of the study: Researchers found some responding clones in pre-infection memory, a sign that cross-reactive memory joined.

The sequencing input was PBMCs or a T cell subset sorted from them (not recorded which). The TCR sequence derives from an adult woman who had mild COVID-19 (a few samples of this study predate the infection). Cell type and time point are not known. This sequence joins TRBV7-2 and TRBJ2-1, with 8 bases aligning to TRBD2. The CDR3 DNA reads as TGTGCCAGCAGCTCCCTCGCGACCGGGACTAGGGTCAAAGCACGGAATGAGCAGTTCTTC. It yields the protein CASSSLATGTRVKARNEQFF.